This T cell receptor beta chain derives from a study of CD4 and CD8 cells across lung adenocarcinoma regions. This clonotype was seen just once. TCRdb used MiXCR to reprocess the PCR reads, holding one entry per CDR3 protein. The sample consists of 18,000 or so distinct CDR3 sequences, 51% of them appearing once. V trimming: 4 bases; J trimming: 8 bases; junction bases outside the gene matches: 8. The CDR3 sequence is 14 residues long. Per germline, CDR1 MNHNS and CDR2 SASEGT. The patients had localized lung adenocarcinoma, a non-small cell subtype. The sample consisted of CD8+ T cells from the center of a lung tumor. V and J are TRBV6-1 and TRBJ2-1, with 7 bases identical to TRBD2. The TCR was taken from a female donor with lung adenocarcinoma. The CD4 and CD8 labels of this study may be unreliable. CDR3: CASSVWEGNDEQFF. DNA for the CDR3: TGTGCCAGCAGTGTGTGGGAGGGCAACGATGAGCAGTTCTTC.